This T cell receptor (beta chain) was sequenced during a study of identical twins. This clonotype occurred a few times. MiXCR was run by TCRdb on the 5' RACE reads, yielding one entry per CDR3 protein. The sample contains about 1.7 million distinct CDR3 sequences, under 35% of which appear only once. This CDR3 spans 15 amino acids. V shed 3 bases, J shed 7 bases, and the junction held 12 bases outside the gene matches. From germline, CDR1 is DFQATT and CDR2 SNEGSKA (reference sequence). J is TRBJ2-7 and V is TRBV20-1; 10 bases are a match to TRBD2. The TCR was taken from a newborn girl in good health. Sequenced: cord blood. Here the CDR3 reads CSARALAGVKDEQYF. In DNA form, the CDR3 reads TGCAGTGCTAGGGCCCTAGCGGGAGTAAAGGATGAGCAGTACTTC.